This entry describes one T cell receptor (beta chain). Its antigen is unidentified. The sample belongs to a study of T-cell reconstitution after alpha-beta-depleted transplantation in children. Unique molecular identifiers were built into the TCRbeta library. TCRdb called the PCR reads again in MiXCR, with one record for every CDR3 protein. The table lists some 450,000 distinct CDR3 sequences, 43% of them singletons. Study results and limitations: Several hundred expanded graft clones reportedly were the source of alpha-beta T cells about two months after transplant. Counts and diversity of T cells one year after transplant came mostly from newly produced T cells. Where some patients showed high TCRbeta diversity at day 60, it came from recipient T cells and thymic progenitors that had survived.

CDR1 SQVTM and CDR2 ANQGSEA come from the germline V gene. V gave up 4 bases and J gave up 4 bases; unmatched junction bases: 5. The CDR3 contains 15 residues. Here the sequenced sample was PBMCs, taken before TCRalphabeta/CD19-depleted stem cell transplant. The clonotype originates from a girl aged 2 to 9 with aplastic anemia, due to receive a stem cell transplant. The rearrangement joins TRBV29-1 to TRBJ2-5; the match to TRBD2 covers 14 bases. The CDR3 DNA follows: TGCAGCGTTGGGAGAGGACTAGCGGGGGGAGAGACCCAGTACTTC. Its protein is CSVGRGLAGGETQYF.